The T cell receptor beta chain under discussion was sequenced for a study of blood T cell repertoires in COVID-19. On the study more broadly: COVID-19 samples from acute and convalescent phases originated in the United States, Italy and Spain.

Here immunoSEQ multiplex PCR was the method, and the copy in TCRdb shows in-frame clones only, minus some. The sample records under 400,000 clones, 70% to 90% being singletons. Regarding this clone: Other DNA variants within this sample encode the same CDR3.

This sequence originates from a woman under 40 with COVID-19, enrolled during active disease. The source material was peripheral blood.

The CDR3 coding sequence is TGCGCCAGCAGCTTGGCAGGAATGAACACTGAAGCTTTCTTT. It codes for CASSLAGMNTEAFF. The chain combines TRBV5-1 with TRBJ1-1; no clear D gene. The CDR3 runs to 14 residues. Trimming took 0 bases from V and 0 from J, leaving 6 bases between them. Looked up from germline, CDR1 is SGHRS and CDR2 is YFSETQ.